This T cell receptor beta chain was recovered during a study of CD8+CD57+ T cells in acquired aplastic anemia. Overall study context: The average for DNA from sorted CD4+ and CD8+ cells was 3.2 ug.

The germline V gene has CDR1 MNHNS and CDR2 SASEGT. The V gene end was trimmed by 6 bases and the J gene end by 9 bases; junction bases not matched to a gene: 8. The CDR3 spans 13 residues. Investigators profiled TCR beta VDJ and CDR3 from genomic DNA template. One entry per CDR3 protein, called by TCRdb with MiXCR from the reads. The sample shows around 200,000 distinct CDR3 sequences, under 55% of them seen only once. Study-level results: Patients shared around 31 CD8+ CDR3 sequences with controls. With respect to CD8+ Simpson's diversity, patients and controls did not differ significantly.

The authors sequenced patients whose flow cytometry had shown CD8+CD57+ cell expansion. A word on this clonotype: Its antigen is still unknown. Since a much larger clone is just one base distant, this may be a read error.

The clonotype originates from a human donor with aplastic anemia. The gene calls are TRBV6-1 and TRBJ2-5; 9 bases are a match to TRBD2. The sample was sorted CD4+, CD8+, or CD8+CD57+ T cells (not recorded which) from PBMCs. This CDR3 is CASRSSGAEAQYF. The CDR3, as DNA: TGTGCCAGCAGATCTAGCGGGGCGGAGGCCCAGTACTTC.